These T cell receptor beta chains were read from a single sample in a study of T cell repertoires in aging, cancer and after chemotherapy. Each CDR3 protein is one row after TCRdb ran MiXCR on the multiplex PCR reads. The sample yields roughly 4,000 distinct CDR3 sequences, around 39% seen once. Sequencing used blood. The receptors stem from a human donor with a blood cancer. Both conserved end residues are part of each CDR3. A D gene is named only where the DNA matches it firmly. The size field is filled for only some rows; it gives once, few, many or a size class.

j_call	d_call	v_call	clone_size	cdr3_aa	cdr3_nt
TRBJ2-6	-	TRBV19	medium-sized	CASSILNLGGPGANVLTF	TGTGCCAGTAGTATACTTAACTTGGGCGGGCCTGGGGCCAACGTCCTGACTTTC
TRBJ2-7	TRBD1	TRBV7-9	few	CASRQGIYEQYF	TGTGCCAGCCGACAGGGTATCTACGAGCAGTACTTC
TRBJ2-1	TRBD2	TRBV5-1	-	CASSLWGASGRDEQFF	TGCGCCAGCAGCTTGTGGGGGGCCAGCGGGAGAGATGAGCAGTTCTTC
TRBJ1-2	TRBD1	TRBV6-1	few	CASRPTGFYGYTF	TGTGCCAGCAGACCGACAGGGTTCTATGGCTACACCTTC
TRBJ2-5	TRBD2	TRBV5-1	-	CASSLVGQTSGIETQYF	TGCGCCAGCAGCTTGGTCGGGCAGACTAGCGGGATTGAGACCCAGTACTTC
TRBJ2-7	-	TRBV18	-	CASSPTGYEQYF	TGTGCCAGCTCACCCACTGGGTACGAGCAGTACTTC
TRBJ1-2	-	TRBV29-1	medium-sized	CSVDGGSFRAYTF	TGCAGCGTTGACGGTGGGAGTTTTAGAGCCTACACCTTC
TRBJ2-5	-	TRBV18	few	CASPGTKTQYF	TGTGCCAGCCCCGGGACCAAGACCCAGTACTTC
TRBJ1-2	-	TRBV30	few	CASPGGGYGGYTF	TGTGCCTCACCCGGGGGGGGCTACGGGGGCTACACCTTC
TRBJ2-1	-	TRBV14	few	CASSHPRGEPNNEQFF	TGTGCCAGCAGCCACCCCAGGGGGGAACCAAACAATGAGCAGTTCTTC
TRBJ2-5	TRBD1	TRBV12-3/TRBV12-4	medium-sized	CASSWTGLETQYF	TGTGCCAGCAGTTGGACAGGGTTAGAGACCCAGTACTTC
TRBJ2-7	TRBD2	TRBV11-2	-	CASSLVGSGTYEQYF	TGTGCCAGCAGCTTAGTGGGTAGCGGGACCTACGAGCAGTACTTC
TRBJ1-1	TRBD1	TRBV6-2/TRBV6-3	-	CASSNTGGLAFF	TGTGCCAGCAGCAATACAGGGGGCCTGGCTTTCTTT
TRBJ2-3	TRBD2	TRBV12-3/TRBV12-4	-	CASSSLSETSGRGADTQYF	TGTGCCAGCAGTTCCCTTTCGGAGACTAGCGGGAGGGGCGCAGATACGCAGTATTTT
TRBJ2-5	-	TRBV12-3/TRBV12-4	-	CASSFDGSGRETQYF	TGTGCCAGCAGTTTCGACGGGAGTGGGAGAGAGACCCAGTACTTC
TRBJ1-4	-	TRBV12-3/TRBV12-4	-	CASSFLATNEKLFF	TGTGCCAGCAGTTTTCTAGCGACTAATGAAAAACTGTTTTTT
TRBJ2-5	-	TRBV5-1	-	CASSLQAQETQYF	TGCGCCAGCAGCTTACAGGCACAAGAGACCCAGTACTTC
TRBJ2-3	TRBD2	TRBV20-1	-	CSARREGSGDTQYF	TGCAGTGCTAGGCGGGAGGGGTCGGGAGATACGCAGTATTTT
TRBJ2-7	-	TRBV30	-	CAWSTPGEQYF	TGTGCCTGGAGTACCCCCGGTGAGCAGTACTTC
TRBJ2-1	TRBD2	TRBV12-3/TRBV12-4	-	CASSKAGLAGGVNEQFF	TGTGCCAGCAGTAAGGCGGGACTAGCGGGAGGGGTCAATGAGCAGTTCTTC
TRBJ2-7	-	TRBV30	-	CAWKAWNSYEQYF	TGTGCCTGGAAAGCGTGGAACTCCTACGAGCAGTACTTC
TRBJ2-4	-	TRBV6-5	-	CASSYSRGEEGNIQYF	TGTGCCAGCAGTTACTCGAGAGGTGAGGAGGGGAACATTCAGTACTTC
TRBJ2-2	TRBD2	TRBV6-4	-	CASGIPGLGDAGELFF	TGTGCCAGCGGAATCCCGGGACTAGGTGATGCCGGGGAGCTGTTTTTT
TRBJ1-2	-	TRBV5-6	-	CASSFSSDRANFYGYTF	TGTGCCAGCAGCTTCAGCTCTGATAGGGCAAACTTCTATGGCTACACCTTC
TRBJ1-5	-	TRBV7-6	few	CASSPRGRDQPQHF	TGTGCCAGCAGCCCTCGGGGCAGGGATCAGCCCCAGCATTTT
TRBJ2-3	-	TRBV12-3/TRBV12-4	-	CASSSQVTLRTDTQYF	TGTGCCAGCAGTTCGCAGGTAACCCTACGAACAGATACGCAGTATTTT
TRBJ1-6	-	TRBV27	-	CASSPGCNSPLHF	TGTGCCAGCAGCCCAGGCTGTAATTCACCCCTCCACTTT
TRBJ2-2	TRBD2	TRBV27	-	CASRGYLSGITGELFF	TGTGCCAGCAGGGGGTATTTAAGCGGGATAACCGGGGAGCTGTTTTTT
TRBJ2-3	TRBD1	TRBV6-5	-	CASKYFPGGGEDTQYF	TGTGCCAGCAAGTATTTCCCAGGGGGCGGGGAAGATACGCAGTATTTT
TRBJ2-5	TRBD2	TRBV12-3/TRBV12-4	few	CASTVGSGAETQYF	TGTGCCAGCACCGTGGGTAGCGGGGCGGAGACCCAGTACTTC
TRBJ2-3	TRBD1	TRBV6-1	-	CASRHAVTGGYGDTQYF	TGTGCCAGCAGGCATGCCGTGACAGGGGGCTATGGGGATACGCAGTATTTT
TRBJ2-4	TRBD2	TRBV6-1	-	CASSETSGNIQYF	TGTGCCAGCAGTGAAACTAGCGGAAACATTCAGTACTTC
TRBJ2-3	TRBD2	TRBV29-1	-	CSVEDSTSGRTDTQYF	TGCAGCGTTGAAGATAGTACTAGCGGGAGGACAGATACGCAGTATTTT
TRBJ1-5	-	TRBV30	-	CAWSVPPTAPQHF	TGTGCCTGGAGTGTACCCCCGACGGCGCCCCAGCATTTT
TRBJ1-1	TRBD1	TRBV5-1	-	CASSDGQGRTEAFF	TGCGCCAGCAGCGATGGACAGGGGAGAACTGAAGCTTTCTTT
TRBJ2-5	-	TRBV19	medium-sized	CASSMGAGVGETQYF	TGTGCCAGTAGTATGGGGGCGGGAGTGGGAGAGACCCAGTACTTC
TRBJ2-5	-	TRBV7-9	few	CASSFASETQYF	TGTGCCAGCAGCTTCGCCAGTGAGACCCAGTACTTC